This T cell receptor (beta chain) was retrieved from a study of T cells in Graves' hyperthyroidism and ophthalmopathy. Study background: Staff took peripheral blood when the initial diagnosis was made, before any treatment began. Study-level results: Before onset, by a median of about six months, the model predicted ophthalmopathy. A model using 13 V-J features told ophthalmopathy apart from stable hyperthyroidism.

RNA transcripts provided the source from which TCR beta CDR3 regions were amplified. Researchers ran a first-round RT-PCR on the TCR CDR3 using the HTBI primer set. MiXCR, applied by TCRdb to the multiplex PCR reads, yields one record per CDR3 protein. The sample includes almost 600,000 distinct CDR3 sequences, approximately 14% seen only once; the top ten take 5% to 7%. This clonotype was recorded a few times. The antigen is unknown. In making diagnoses, clinical symptoms, serum thyroxine and TRAb, thyroid ultrasound and orbital computed tomography were all used. V was cut by 1 base and J by 6 bases, with 19 bases left in between. Germline V gene lookup returns CDR1 SEHNR and CDR2 FQNEAQ (reference sequence). The CDR3 totals 17 residues.

The TCR was taken from a woman aged 30 to 39 with Graves' hyperthyroidism that later progressed to Graves' ophthalmopathy. V is TRBV7-9 and J is TRBJ1-5, with TRBD1 as a possible D gene (6 bases). The source material was blood. The CDR3 sequence is CASSLGPGQRASQPQHF. For the CDR3, the DNA is TGTGCCAGCAGCTTAGGCCCCGGACAGAGGGCTAGTCAGCCCCAGCATTTT.